The count of the clone carrying this T cell receptor beta chain is one. The antigen remains unidentified. Donors, without exception, were Caucasian adults residing in Nashville, Tennessee. Researchers divided each subset's genomic DNA evenly across several immunoSEQ plates. Sequencing was performed with immunoSEQ multiplex PCR; in TCRdb, only in-frame clones are kept and a portion is missing. The sample has roughly 1,500,000 clones; under 99% are singletons. Germline CDR1 is MDHEN and CDR2 is SYDVKM. Trimming removed 5 bases from V and 3 bases from J, with 17 bases in between. There are 16 residues in the CDR3. This entry comes from a study of shared clonotypes between healthy human individuals. Study results and limitations: It was the non-shared clonotypes that had lower generation probabilities than clonotypes shared by all four donors.

The chain has TRBV28 and TRBJ1-5; D gene uncertain. The source of this sequence is a man in his thirties or forties in good health. The sample consisted of naive CD4+ T cells sorted from blood. Subset indicated: CD45RA+ positively selected. The CDR3 sequence: CASSVNLRDYNQPQHF. The DNA of the CDR3 is TGTGCCAGCAGTGTCAACCTGCGGGATTACAATCAGCCCCAGCATTTT.